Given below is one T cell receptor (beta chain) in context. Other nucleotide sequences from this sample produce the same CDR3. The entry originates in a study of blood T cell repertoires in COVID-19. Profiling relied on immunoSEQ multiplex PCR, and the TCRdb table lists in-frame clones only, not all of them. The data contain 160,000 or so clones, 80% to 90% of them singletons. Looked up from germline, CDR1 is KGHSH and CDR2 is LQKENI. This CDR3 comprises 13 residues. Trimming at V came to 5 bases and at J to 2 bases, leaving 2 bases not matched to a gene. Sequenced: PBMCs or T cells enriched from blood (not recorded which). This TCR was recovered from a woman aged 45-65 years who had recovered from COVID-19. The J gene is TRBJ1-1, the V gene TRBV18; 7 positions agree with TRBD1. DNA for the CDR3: TGTGCCAGCTCAGGGGACAGAAACACTGAAGCTTTCTTT. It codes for CASSGDRNTEAFF.